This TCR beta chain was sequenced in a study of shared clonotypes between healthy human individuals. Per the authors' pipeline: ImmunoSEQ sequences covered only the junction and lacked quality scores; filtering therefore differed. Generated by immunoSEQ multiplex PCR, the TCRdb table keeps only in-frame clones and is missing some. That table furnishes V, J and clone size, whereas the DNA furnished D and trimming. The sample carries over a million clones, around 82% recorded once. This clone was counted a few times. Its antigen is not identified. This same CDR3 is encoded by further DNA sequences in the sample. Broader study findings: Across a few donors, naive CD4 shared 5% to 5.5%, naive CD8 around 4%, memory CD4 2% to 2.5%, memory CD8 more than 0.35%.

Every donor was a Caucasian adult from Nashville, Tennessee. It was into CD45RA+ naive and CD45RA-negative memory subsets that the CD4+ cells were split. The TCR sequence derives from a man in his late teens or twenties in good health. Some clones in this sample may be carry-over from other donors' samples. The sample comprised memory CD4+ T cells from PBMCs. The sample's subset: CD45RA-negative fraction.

The CDR3 DNA reads TGCGCCAGCAGCTTAGACGGCTATGGCTACACCTTC. Its translation is CASSLDGYGYTF. V and J are TRBV5-1 and TRBJ1-2; the D is unclear. The CDR3 runs to 12 residues. V lost 2 bases and J 4 bases, leaving 6 bases between the germline ends. Germline V lookup: CDR1 SGHRS, CDR2 YFSETQ.